This paragraph reports one T cell receptor (beta chain). J gave up 6 bases and V 5 bases, and 7 bases lay outside the gene matches. The CDR3 has 15 amino acids. Germline CDR1 SGHKS, CDR2 YYEKEE (reference sequence). These data are taken from a study of patients and donors after allogeneic stem cell transplantation. In TCRdb, the RT-PCR reads were re-called with MiXCR into one record per CDR3 protein. The repertoire holds 160,000 or so distinct CDR3 sequences, with nearly 25% as singletons. The chain uses TRBV5-5 and TRBJ2-1; 11 bases are shared with TRBD1. The clonotype was recovered from a human donor who was either an allogeneic HSCT recipient or a stem cell or donor lymphocyte infusion donor (not recorded which). It is not recorded whose cells these are; they may come from a transplant donor. Sequencing was carried out using blood, either unsorted or a sorted T cell fraction (not recorded which). For the CDR3, the DNA is TGTGCCAGCAGAGGGACAGGGGGGATGTTCAATGAGCAGTTCTTC. This sequence encodes CASRGTGGMFNEQFF.